This T cell receptor beta chain is drawn from a study of shared clonotypes between healthy human individuals. Study summary: CD4 naive and CD4 memory each took three plates per donor, while CD8 naive took two and CD8 memory one.

Whole-study findings and limits: Compared with memory subsets, naive subsets generally had larger estimated richness.

Naive CD8 populations comprised CD45RO-negative cells positively selected for CCR7, excluding terminally differentiated effector memory CD45RA+ cells. The germline CDR1 and CDR2 sequences are SNHLY and FYNNEI. J lost 4 bases, V lost 6 bases, and 4 bases had no gene match. The CDR3 totals 13 residues. A remark on this clone: Antigen unknown. Other nucleotide sequences from this sample produce the same CDR3.

A deep-level run was used for the assay. Original analysis: As immunoSEQ supplied junction-only sequences (without quality scores), filtering differed. Measured with immunoSEQ multiplex PCR; TCRdb has only the in-frame clones, and not every one. V, J and clone size reflect that table, while D and trimming were determined from the DNA. The sample contains about 2.2 million clones, about 93% of which appear only once. The rearrangement links TRBV2 to TRBJ1-1; 8 bases map to TRBD1. The sequencing input was naive CD8+ T cells from PBMCs. This receptor was taken from a man between 18 and 29 years old in good health. Some clones in this sample may be carry-over from other donors' samples. CDR3: CASRATGGTEAFF. CDR3 bases: TGTGCCAGCAGGGCTACAGGGGGCACTGAAGCTTTCTTT.